The 20 T cell receptor beta chains in this list originate from one sample, sequenced in a study of tissue T cells after allogeneic stem cell transplantation. The time point here: mouse harvest day 7 after allogeneic transplant. The graft held 10^6 splenic CD5+ T cells and 10^7 T-cell-depleted bone marrow cells. Assay: immunoSEQ multiplex PCR; the TCRdb copy retains only in-frame clones and omits some. The repertoire has approximately 2,200 clones, approximately 61% of them found once; the top ten carry 60% to 70%. The sequencing input was spleen. These receptors all come from a female BALB/c mouse given C57BL/6 T cells with graft-versus-host disease after an allogeneic hematopoietic cell transplant.

This clone was detected once. Genes and germline come from the mouse. The CDR3 extends 1 residue past the end of the read, so its final part is completed from the germline J gene. V and J are TRBV17 and TRBJ2-3; the match to TRBD1 covers 8 bases. The J segment lost 1 base and the V segment lost 2 bases, leaving 2 bases of the junction unmatched. Germline CDR1 is MNHDT and CDR2 is YYDKIL. The CDR3 sequence is 15 residues long. CDR3 in amino acids: CASSRQGAGAETLYF. The sequenced CDR3 bases are TGTGCTAGCAGTAGACAGGGGGCGGGTGCAGAAACGCTGTAT.

On this clone: Gene names follow the mouse nomenclature. The read halts 1 residue ahead of the CDR3 end, with the missing end drawn from the germline J gene. This sequence joins TRBV3 and TRBJ2-7; the match to TRBD2 covers 12 bases. Unmatched junction bases numbered 9, after V lost 5 bases and J lost 7 bases. The CDR3 is 15 residues long. Germline values: CDR1 SNHLY, CDR2 FYNGKV (reference sequence). CDR3 region: CASSLTGGARGEQYF. The covered CDR3 bases are TGTGCCAGCAGCCTGACTGGGGGGGCGCGAGGAGAACAGTAC.

Concerning this clone: Here the gene names and germline are mouse. The read is 1 residue too short to cover the CDR3 end, so that end is filled in from the germline J gene. The rearrangement joins TRBV31 to TRBJ1-6, with a tentative D call TRBD1 (5 bases). TRBJ1-6 belongs to the ORF category, with a function that is uncertain. The CDR3 is made up of 15 amino acids. With 0 bases removed from V and 7 bases from J, the gap between germline ends came to 13 bases. Germline values: CDR1 GKSSPN, CDR2 SITVG. CDR3 DNA, as far as it was read: TGTGCCTGGAGTCTAGTGGGGCGCAAAAATTCGCCCCTCTAC. The encoded protein is CAWSLVGRKNSPLY. The CDR3 as a whole reads CAWSLVGRKNSPLYF.

This clone was counted between two and nine times. The gene names here belong to mouse. The CDR3 extends 1 residue past the end of the read, so its final part is completed from the germline J gene. The rearrangement links TRBV23 to TRBJ2-7; the D call of TRBD2 is as the table states it, not checked on the DNA. In germline, CDR1 is KGHTA, CDR2 FQNQQP. This CDR3 has 14 residues. The CDR3 here is CSSSLRDWGYEQYF. The sequenced CDR3 bases are TGCTCCAGCAGTCTTCGGGACTGGGGGTATGAACAGTAC.

In this sample, this clone is large (0.1 to 1%). The gene names given are mouse names. The read terminates 1 residue ahead of where the CDR3 ends, so the germline J gene completes it. V gene TRBV16 combines with J gene TRBJ2-7; D gene unclear. V was clipped by 6 bases and J by 4 bases, with 4 bases between them. The CDR3 has 10 residues. Germline assignment: CDR1 SGHSA and CDR2 FRNQAP. Incomplete CDR3 DNA: TGTGCAAGCAGTCCTTATGAACAGTAC. Its translation is CASSPYEQY. The CDR3 reads in full as CASSPYEQYF.

On this clone: Genes here carry mouse names. Read sequence stops 1 residue before the CDR3 end, and the germline J gene provides the missing end. The chain carries TRBV13-1 and TRBJ2-1, with 7 bases matching TRBD1. J gave up 3 bases and V 0 bases, and 3 bases lay outside the gene matches. CDR1 and CDR2 (germline): NSHNY, SYGAGN. The length of the CDR3 is 15 residues. The CDR3 bases that were read are TGTGCCAGCAGTGATGCAGGGGACAGCTATGCTGAGCAGTTC. Translated: CASSDAGDSYAEQF. The whole CDR3 region reads CASSDAGDSYAEQFF.

Remarks on this clone: The germline and genes are mouse ones. With the read ending 1 residue before the CDR3 end, the germline J gene is used to fill in that end. The J gene is TRBJ2-5, the V gene TRBV13-2, with 10 bases identical to TRBD1. V lost 3 bases and J lost 6; bases outside the gene matches: 1. The V gene's germline CDR1 is NNHNN and CDR2 SYGAGS (reference sequence). This CDR3 spans 13 amino acids. The sequenced CDR3 bases are TGTGCCAGCGGTGGACAGGGGGCGGACACCCAGTAC. Translated, it gives CASGGQGADTQY. The CDR3, in full, reads CASGGQGADTQYF.

A remark on this clone: Each gene name is a mouse one. Read sequence stops 1 residue before the CDR3 end, and the germline J gene provides the missing end. The rearrangement joins TRBV23 to TRBJ1-1. This CDR3 is built from 11 residues. The germline V gene encodes CDR1 KGHTA and CDR2 FQNQQP. The CDR3 reads CSSSQRGGVFF. The part of the CDR3 DNA that was read is TGCTCCAGCAGTCAACGGGGAGGAGTCTTC.

Concerning this clone: Germline and genes: mouse. Read sequence stops 1 residue before the CDR3 end, and the germline J gene provides the missing end. J is TRBJ2-7 and V is TRBV31; no reliable D call. CDR3 length equals 11 residues. Trimming took 4 bases from V and 3 from J, leaving 7 bases between them. Germline V CDR1 and CDR2: GKSSPN, SITVG. The CDR3 here is CAWTADYEQYF. The CDR3 DNA, read in part, is TGTGCCTGGACGGCAGACTATGAACAGTAC.

On this clone itself: Gene names are mouse gene names. The CDR3 is cut off 1 residue early in the read; its end comes from the germline J gene. The chain joins TRBV14 to TRBJ2-5, with D perhaps TRBD1 or TRBD2 (5 bases each). CDR3 size: 14 residues. CDR1 is SGHDT, CDR2 FRDEAV, per germline. V was pared by 3 bases and J by 0 bases, with 8 bases between. The CDR3 DNA, read in part, is TGTGCCAGCAGTTGGGGGATTAACCAAGACACCCAGTAC. This encodes CASSWGINQDTQY. The complete CDR3 sequence is CASSWGINQDTQYF.

Concerning this clone: Genes and germline are mouse. Read data end 1 residue before the CDR3 end; the end is taken from the germline J gene. V usage is TRBV4 and J usage is TRBJ2-7, with TRBD2 matching 9 bases. The germline V gene has CDR1 LGHDT and CDR2 YNNKQL (reference sequence). The ends lost 5 bases at V and 4 bases at J; junction bases unmatched: 6. The CDR3 is 14 residues long. The CDR3 sequence: CASSAGTGFYEQYF. CDR3 DNA (partial): TGTGCCAGCAGCGCCGGGACTGGGTTTTATGAACAGTAC.

Regarding this clone: Gene labels here are mouse ones. The CDR3 end lies 1 residue beyond the end of the read and is filled in from the germline J gene. This chain connects TRBV1 to TRBJ1-1, with 9 bases aligning to TRBD1. CDR1 NSQYPW and CDR2 LRSPGD come from the germline V gene (reference sequence). This CDR3 is built from 14 residues. Unmatched junction bases numbered 4, after V lost 3 bases and J lost 5 bases. CDR3: CTCSARDRETEVFF. The DNA read from the CDR3 is TGCACCTGCAGTGCGCGGGACAGGGAGACAGAAGTCTTC.

Concerning this clone: Gene names and germline refer to mouse. The read terminates 1 residue before the CDR3 end, so the remaining end is supplied by the germline J gene. Other DNA sequences in the same sample also yield this CDR3. The V gene is TRBV4, the J gene TRBJ2-1; 8 nucleotides agree with TRBD2. The CDR3 covers 15 residues. Trimming removed 4 bases from V and 4 bases from J; junction bases left unmatched: 6. Per the germline V gene, CDR1 is LGHDT and CDR2 is YNNKQL (reference sequence). The DNA read from the CDR3 is TGTGCCAGCAGCTCCCGTGGGGGGGGGTATGCTGAGCAGTTC. Its protein is CASSSRGGGYAEQF. The full CDR3 protein is CASSSRGGGYAEQFF.

Only one count was recorded for this clone. Each gene name is a mouse one. The read terminates 1 residue before the CDR3 end, so the remaining end is supplied by the germline J gene. The rearrangement links TRBV26 to TRBJ2-2; 7 bases agree with TRBD2. V lost 4 bases and J lost 3; bases outside the gene matches: 5. This CDR3 contains 15 residues. Germline V gives CDR1 KGHPV, CDR2 FQNQEV (reference sequence). The CDR3 sequence is CASSRTGAYTGQLYF. CDR3 bases read: TGTGCCAGCAGTCGTACTGGGGCTTACACCGGGCAGCTCTAC.

Worth noting for this clone: These gene names are mouse names. The missing CDR3 end, 1 residue past where the read stops, is filled in from the germline J gene. The chain combines TRBV13-2 with TRBJ1-3, with 11 nucleotides matching TRBD1. The CDR3 extends over 15 amino acids. Germline values: CDR1 NNHNN, CDR2 SYGAGS (reference sequence). V dropped 2 bases and J dropped 2; count of bases not matched to a gene: 0. This chain's CDR3 is CASGEGQGAGNTLYF. CDR3 DNA, as far as it was read: TGTGCCAGCGGTGAGGGACAGGGGGCTGGAAATACGCTCTAT.

Comment on this clone: The gene symbols are mouse symbols. The read ends 1 residue early relative to the CDR3; the germline J gene fills the gap. V gene TRBV13-1 combines with J gene TRBJ1-4, with TRBD1 matching 7 bases. With V trimmed by 5 bases and J by 0 bases, 7 bases remained unmatched. The CDR3 consists of 16 residues. CDR1 is NSHNY and CDR2 is SYGAGN in the germline V gene. The CDR3 DNA, read in part, is TGTGCCAGCAGACCGGACAGGACTCTTTCCAACGAAAGATTATTT. It specifies CASRPDRTLSNERLF. Given in full, the CDR3 is CASRPDRTLSNERLFF.

A remark on this clone: The gene names here belong to mouse. The CDR3 extends 1 residue past the end of the read, so its final part is completed from the germline J gene. This chain uses TRBV13-2 with TRBJ1-1; no firm D call. This CDR3 has 14 residues. V lost 1 base to trimming and J lost 3 bases, with 10 bases between them. Germline CDR1 and CDR2: NNHNN and SYGAGS (reference sequence). The CDR3 loop reads CASGDRGGDTEVFF. The DNA read from the CDR3 is TGTGCCAGCGGTGATCGGGGTGGGGACACAGAAGTCTTC.

With respect to this clone: Germline and genes here are mouse. With the read ending 1 residue before the CDR3 end, the germline J gene is used to fill in that end. The V and J genes are TRBV5 and TRBJ2-2, with D maybe TRBD1 (6 bases). V dropped 0 bases and J dropped 2 bases, with 10 bases sitting between them. The CDR3 spans 16 residues. The V gene's germline CDR1 is LGHNA and CDR2 YNLKQL (reference sequence). Incomplete CDR3 DNA: TGTGCCAGCAGCCAAGATTCCGGACAGAACACCGGGCAGCTCTAC. Translating gives CASSQDSGQNTGQLY. The entire CDR3 reads CASSQDSGQNTGQLYF.

With respect to this clone: These gene names are mouse names. This CDR3 reads CASSPNWSAETLYF. The covered CDR3 bases are TGTGCCAGCTCCCCGAACTGGAGTGCAGAAACGCTGTAT. The V call is TRBV12-1, the J call TRBJ2-3; a weak D match, TRBD2 (5 bases). The sequence runs out 1 residue before the end of the CDR3; the remainder is reconstructed from the germline J gene. There are 14 residues in the CDR3. CDR1 is SGHSN and CDR2 is HYEKVE in the germline V gene. V was cut by 4 bases and J by 0 bases, with 10 bases left in between.

The sample holds a few counts of this clone. Gene labels here are mouse ones. The read is 1 residue too short to cover the CDR3 end, so that end is filled in from the germline J gene. The rearrangement joins TRBV3 to TRBJ1-4, with 9 bases fitting TRBD1. V lost 4 bases, J lost 5 bases, and 5 bases stayed unmatched. Germline V gene lookup returns CDR1 SNHLY and CDR2 FYNGKV (reference sequence). The CDR3 consists of 15 residues. The CDR3 reads CASSSSGTGNERLFF. The CDR3 bases that were read are TGTGCCAGCAGCTCATCCGGGACAGGGAACGAAAGATTATTT.